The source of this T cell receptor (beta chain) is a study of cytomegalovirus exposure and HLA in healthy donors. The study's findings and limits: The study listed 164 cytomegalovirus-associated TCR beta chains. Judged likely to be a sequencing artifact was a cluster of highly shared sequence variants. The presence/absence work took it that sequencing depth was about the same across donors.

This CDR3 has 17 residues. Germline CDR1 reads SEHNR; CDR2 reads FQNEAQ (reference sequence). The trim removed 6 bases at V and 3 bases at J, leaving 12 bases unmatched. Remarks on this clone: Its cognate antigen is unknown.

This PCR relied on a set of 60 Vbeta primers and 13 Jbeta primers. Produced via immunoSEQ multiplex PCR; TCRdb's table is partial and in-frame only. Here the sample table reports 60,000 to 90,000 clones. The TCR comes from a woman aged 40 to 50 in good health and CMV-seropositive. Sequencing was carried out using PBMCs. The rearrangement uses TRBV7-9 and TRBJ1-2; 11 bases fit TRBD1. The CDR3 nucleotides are TGTGCCAGCAGTCTCAGGCCCCCGGGACAGGGGGACTATGGCTACACCTTC. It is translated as CASSLRPPGQGDYGYTF.